This TCR beta chain was documented in a study of blood T cell repertoires in COVID-19. At the level of the study: Researchers got acute and convalescent COVID-19 samples from the United States, Italy and Spain. PBMCs, B-cell-depleted T cells, or T cells were the source of the cDNA or gDNA that made up the material.

Original analysis: Nucleated cell counts were estimated from reference gene primer amplification. Some clones are missing from TCRdb's copy, which holds only in-frame ones; the method was immunoSEQ multiplex PCR. V and J calls and clone size are copied from that table; D and trimming were computed from the DNA. The repertoire consists of about 43,000 clones, with approximately 86% occurring once and the leading ten covering around 10%. The CDR3 totals 13 residues. The germline V gene has CDR1 SQVTM and CDR2 ANQGSEA. The ends lost 4 bases at V and 1 base at J; junction bases unmatched: 3. Source material: peripheral blood. V is TRBV29-1 and J is TRBJ2-7; 8 bases are shared with TRBD1. The source of this sequence is a woman older than 75 with active COVID-19. CDR3: CSVGDRGSYEQYF. The CDR3 region has the DNA TGCAGCGTTGGAGACAGGGGTTCCTACGAGCAGTACTTC.